Detailed here is one T cell receptor beta chain. The antigen is undetermined. There were TCR beta CDR3 regions amplified from RNA transcripts. First-round RT-PCR targeting the TCR CDR3 was performed with the HTBI primer set. TCRdb ran MiXCR on the multiplex PCR reads and lists one entry per CDR3 protein. Counted here are about half a million distinct CDR3 sequences, about 24% occurring once; the ten biggest clones make up about 11%. This specimen comes from a study of T cells in Graves' hyperthyroidism and ophthalmopathy. Study-wide points: Expanded thyroid clonotypes (above 0.001) were mostly also found in blood.

Researchers barred patients who had uncontrolled infection, other autoimmune disease, pregnancy or lactation. It was 8 to 10 ml of fresh peripheral blood that supplied the PBMCs. CDR1 is KGHDR, CDR2 SFDVKD, per germline. The CDR3 extends over 14 amino acids. The V gene end was trimmed by 3 bases and the J gene end by 5 bases; junction bases not matched to a gene: 5. The receptor comes from a woman aged 25 to 39 with Graves' ophthalmopathy. The chain is built from TRBV24-1 and TRBJ2-7; 8 bases are a match to TRBD2. The sequenced sample consisted of blood. The CDR3 region has the DNA TGTGCCACCAGTGATAGCGGGAGTCTCGACGAGCAGTACTTC. It specifies CATSDSGSLDEQYF.